A selection of T cell receptor beta chains follows, all from one sample in a study of molecular identifiers for immune sequencing clone quantification. TCRdb reanalysed the PCR reads using MiXCR and keeps one entry per CDR3 protein. The sample holds 70,000 to 95,000 distinct CDR3 sequences; 15% to 20% are singletons and the top ten take about 0.85%. Material: naive CD8+ T cells from blood, with Jurkat cell RNA spiked in. These receptors all stem from a human donor in good health. Some libraries in this study had Jurkat cell RNA spiked in. CDR3s leave out the opening cysteine and the closing phenylalanine or tryptophan. Fields, in order: V gene, J gene, CDR3 protein.

TRBV12-3/TRBV12-4	TRBJ1-1	ASSLNSLTGNTEAF
TRBV2	TRBJ2-3	ASSDGWQPSTDTQY
TRBV4-3	TRBJ2-7	ASSQELIAPGTTGYEQY
TRBV12-3/TRBV12-4	TRBJ2-3	ATRGGTDTQY
TRBV5-6	TRBJ2-3	ASSRDRYTDTQY
TRBV29-1	.	SVEFGTGSASTDTQH
TRBV4-3	TRBJ2-3	ASSQDWGPDTQY
TRBV28	TRBJ2-3	ASSRDRLTDTQY
TRBV29-1	TRBJ2-2	SVEDRWLGTTGELF
TRBV7-9	TRBJ2-3	ASSGWGRGEDTQY
TRBV9	TRBJ1-1	ASSAGQGFTEAF
TRBV4-1	TRBJ1-5	ASSQDQSSNQPQH
TRBV13	TRBJ2-5	ASSLTTMEQSVWETQY
TRBV6-2/TRBV6-3	TRBJ2-7	ASSRGGSSYEQY
TRBV13	TRBJ2-5	ASSFPGGETQY
TRBV20-1	TRBJ1-1	SARDGLNTEAF
TRBV9	TRBJ1-2	ASSSGETEDGYT
TRBV3-1	TRBJ1-1	ASSGGWTEAF